What follows are 19 T cell receptor beta chains derived from one specimen sequenced in a study of blood T cell repertoires in COVID-19. Sequenced by immunoSEQ multiplex PCR; TCRdb stores in-frame clones only, minus some. The table records 150,000 to 200,000 clones, about nine tenths of them present only once. Source material: peripheral blood. The receptor set was obtained from an older man with active or convalescent COVID-19.

This clone was picked up many times. The genes are TRBV19 and TRBJ2-5, with a possible D match to TRBD1 (5 bases). V lost 0 bases, J lost 1 base, and 9 bases lay in between. Germline CDR1 LNHDA, CDR2 SQIVND (reference sequence). This CDR3 comprises 15 residues. CDR3 amino acids: CASSIETAAQETQYF. The CDR3 DNA follows: TGTGCCAGTAGTATAGAGACAGCAGCCCAAGAGACCCAGTACTTC.

V usage is TRBV6-5 and J usage is TRBJ1-1; TRBD1 might be the D (6 bases). From germline, CDR1 is MNHEY and CDR2 SVGAGI. V lost 6 bases and J 1 base, leaving 9 bases between the germline ends. The length of the CDR3 is 13 residues. The CDR3 loop reads CASSMTGNTEAFF. Here the CDR3 DNA reads TGTGCCAGCAGCATGACAGGGAACACTGAAGCTTTCTTT.

The CDR3 coding sequence is TGTGCCTGGAGTGTTGGACTAGCGGGATTTGAGCAGTACTTC. It translates to CAWSVGLAGFEQYF. The V call is TRBV30, the J call TRBJ2-7; 12 bases line up with TRBD2. Germline assignment: CDR1 GTSNPN and CDR2 SVGIG (reference sequence). With 0 bases clipped from V and 7 bases from J, the junction kept 4 bases outside the gene matches. The CDR3 is made up of 14 amino acids.

The gene calls are TRBV11-2 and TRBJ1-3; possibly TRBD1 for D (5 bases). Germline V gene data show CDR1 as SGHAT and CDR2 as FQNNGV. V was shortened by 2 bases and J by 0 bases, with 8 bases between the two germline ends. CDR3 length: 15 amino acids. This chain's CDR3 is CASSLRDFSGNTIYF. CDR3 nucleotides: TGTGCCAGCAGCTTACGGGACTTCTCTGGAAACACCATATATTTT.

The CDR3 here is CASSVGHGGTDTQYF. CDR3 in DNA: TGTGCCAGCAGCGTAGGCCACGGGGGCACAGATACGCAGTATTTT. The chain links TRBV9 to TRBJ2-3, with D perhaps TRBD2 (5 bases). The CDR3 has 15 residues. Trimming took off 0 bases at V and 1 base at J, with 9 bases between the two ends. Germline loops: CDR1 SGDLS, CDR2 YYNGEE.

This sequence joins TRBV29-1 and TRBJ1-1, with no clear D. The CDR3 has 13 amino acids. Trimming pared 4 bases from V and 1 base from J, leaving 10 bases between. Germline V gene sequence: CDR1 SQVTM, CDR2 ANQGSEA. DNA for the CDR3: TGCAGCGTTGGGCCGACGGGGAACACTGAAGCTTTCTTT. Its protein is CSVGPTGNTEAFF.

The chain joins TRBV30 to TRBJ2-3, with 9 positions matching TRBD2. V gave up 1 base and J gave up 7 bases; unmatched junction bases: 24. Germline loops: CDR1 GTSNPN, CDR2 SVGIG (reference sequence). The CDR3 loop spans 20 amino acids. The CDR3 coding sequence is TGTGCCTGGAGTGCCGACGACCCGGCTAGCGGGGTCCTGCACATCCATACGCAGTATTTT. This translates into CAWSADDPASGVLHIHTQYF.

A single count supports this clone. The V gene is TRBV5-1, the J gene TRBJ1-4; 9 bases align to TRBD1. Looked up from germline, CDR1 is SGHRS and CDR2 is YFSETQ. Germline trimming cut 4 bases from V and 7 bases from J; bases unmatched to any gene: 8. The CDR3 is made up of 15 amino acids. As DNA, the CDR3 is TGCGCCAGCAGCGGACAGGGGTTGGGTCGTGAAAAACTGTTTTTT. This encodes CASSGQGLGREKLFF.

Points on this clone: The sample contains more than one DNA sequence encoding this CDR3. The chain carries TRBV6-5 and TRBJ2-1, with TRBD2 matching over 8 bases. This CDR3 has 13 residues. Trimming at V came to 6 bases and at J to 8 bases, leaving 6 bases not matched to a gene. Germline CDR1 is MNHEY and CDR2 is SVGAGI. In DNA form, the CDR3 reads TGTGCCAGCAGCCGCGGACTAGCCTATGAGCAGTTCTTC. Amino acid sequence: CASSRGLAYEQFF.

DNA of the CDR3: TGTGCCTGGAGTGGGGCGTTAAGTGGCAATCAGCCCCAGCATTTT. Encoded protein: CAWSGALSGNQPQHF. The rearrangement links TRBV30 to TRBJ1-5; the D is unclear. V was shortened by 1 base and J by 2 bases, with 12 bases between the two germline ends. The length of the CDR3 is 15 residues. In germline, CDR1 is GTSNPN, CDR2 SVGIG (reference sequence).

The V call is TRBV7-2, the J call TRBJ2-3; a possible D gene is TRBD1 (5 bases). The germline V gene encodes CDR1 SGHTA and CDR2 FQGNSA. CDR3 length: 13 amino acids. V was cut by 3 bases and J by 4 bases, with 8 bases left in between. CDR3 loop: CASSFRGADTQYF. DNA of the CDR3: TGTGCCAGCAGCTTTAGGGGTGCAGATACGCAGTATTTT.

This clone was seen a few times. V gene TRBV7-9 combines with J gene TRBJ1-2; 9 bases align to TRBD1. With V trimmed by 3 bases and J by 7 bases, 3 bases remained unmatched. Germline V gives CDR1 SEHNR, CDR2 FQNEAQ (reference sequence). The CDR3 is made up of 13 amino acids. The CDR3 nucleotides read TGTGCCAGCAGCTTTACAGGGGGCAGTGGCTACACCTTC. This encodes CASSFTGGSGYTF.

This rearrangement joins TRBV7-8 to TRBJ2-3; 7 positions match TRBD1. J lost 3 bases, V lost 2 bases, and 5 bases had no gene match. Germline CDR1 and CDR2: SGHVS and FQNEAQ. This CDR3 region has 15 residues. Written as DNA, the CDR3 is TGTGCCAGCAGCTTACCGACAGGGTGGACAGATACGCAGTATTTT. Translated: CASSLPTGWTDTQYF.

This chain connects TRBV19 to TRBJ1-1, with D uncertain. CDR3 length: 13 amino acids. Trimming pared 3 bases from V and 3 bases from J, leaving 8 bases between. CDR1 LNHDA and CDR2 SQIVND come from the germline V gene (reference sequence). In nucleotides, the CDR3 is TGTGCCAGTAGTATGTACGGGGACACTGAAGCTTTCTTT. As protein: CASSMYGDTEAFF.

The J gene is TRBJ1-2, the V gene TRBV7-9, with D perhaps TRBD1 (6 bases). The CDR3 is 15 amino acids. Germline values: CDR1 SEHNR, CDR2 FQNEAQ (reference sequence). Between the trimmed V and J ends, which lost 8 bases and 4 bases, there was a span of 20 bases. The CDR3 nucleotides are TGTGCCAGCTCTCCGTTTGGACAGACCTCCTATGGCTACACCTTC. This sequence encodes CASSPFGQTSYGYTF.

V gene TRBV4-3 combines with J gene TRBJ2-3; 15 bases map to TRBD2. CDR3 length: 21 residues. With V trimmed by 1 base and J by 5 bases, 16 bases remained unmatched. Germline assignment: CDR1 LGHNA and CDR2 YSLEER. CDR3 nucleotide sequence: TGCGCCAGCAGCCAAGGGTTGTCGGGGACTAGCGGGAGGAGGGGGGAAGATACGCAGTATTTT. It specifies CASSQGLSGTSGRRGEDTQYF.

This clone was seen only a few times. The chain employs TRBV6-6 and TRBJ1-2, with a possible D match to TRBD1 (6 bases). V was trimmed by 0 bases and J by 8 bases, leaving 16 bases between them. The CDR3 runs 15 residues. CDR1 and CDR2 from the germline V gene are MNHNY and SVGAGI (reference sequence). CDR3 coding DNA: TGTGCCAGCAGTTACTCAGGGGTGGGGGCTTCAGGCTACACCTTC. Translated, it gives CASSYSGVGASGYTF.

This clone appeared once. V is TRBV7-9 and J is TRBJ1-2, with 7 bases matching TRBD1. The CDR3 is 15 residues long. Germline V gene lookup returns CDR1 SEHNR and CDR2 FQNEAQ (reference sequence). V lost 4 bases, J lost 3 bases, and 8 bases stayed unmatched. Here the CDR3 reads CASSYPTGKDYGYTF. The CDR3 DNA is TGTGCCAGCAGCTACCCGACAGGGAAGGACTATGGCTACACCTTC.

V usage is TRBV5-6 and J usage is TRBJ2-3; D is undetermined. This CDR3 region has 12 residues. Germline V CDR1 and CDR2: SGHDT, YYEEEE. The germline V and J ends were trimmed by 5 bases and 7 bases, with 11 bases remaining between them. CDR3 residues: CASSPLRNTQYF. CDR3 DNA sequence: TGTGCCAGCAGTCCCTTGCGGAATACGCAGTATTTT.